These T cell receptor beta chains were read from a single sample in a study of blood T cells in healthy people across ages. MiXCR was run by TCRdb on the 5' RACE reads, yielding one entry per CDR3 protein. Here the sample spans hundreds of thousands of distinct CDR3 sequences, approximately 44% being singletons. The sample was blood. The receptors were gathered from a man in his 60s in good health. The CDR3 runs from the conserved cysteine through the conserved F or W. D genes are given only for firm matches. Rows give clone size only sometimes, using once, few, many, or a class for an expanded clone.

>TRBV3-1|14|TRBJ2-2|.|.
TGTGCCAGCAGCCGTGACGGGGTCACCGGGGAGCTGTTTTTT
CASSRDGVTGELFF
>TRBV14|16|TRBJ1-6|TRBD1|few
TGTGCCAGCAGCCAGGGAACCGGGACAGGGGGATCACCCCTCCACTTT
CASSQGTGTGGSPLHF
>TRBV2|14|TRBJ1-2|TRBD1|.
TGTGCCAGCGGCCCAACAGGGGCGGTGTATGGCTACACCTTC
CASGPTGAVYGYTF
>TRBV7-9|17|TRBJ2-1|TRBD1|few
TGTGCCAGCAGCCCAGGGACAGGGGGCGCTTCCTACAATGAGCAGTTCTTC
CASSPGTGGASYNEQFF
>TRBV12-3/TRBV12-4|15|TRBJ2-7|TRBD2|few
TGTGCCAGCAGCCTGCGGGGGGAAAGCTCCTACGAGCAGTACTTC
CASSLRGESSYEQYF
>TRBV7-8|17|TRBJ2-1|.|.
TGTGCCAGCAGCTTAGAGACTCCCCAGAGCTCCTACAATGAGCAGTTCTTC
CASSLETPQSSYNEQFF
>TRBV20-1|14|TRBJ2-1|.|few
TGCAGTGCGATGGGGGCCAGCTCCTACAATGAGCAGTTCTTC
CSAMGASSYNEQFF
>TRBV5-1|18|TRBJ2-5|.|.
TGCGCCAGCAGCAAGTTCCGGGACTCCCTTCGGTTGTCAGGGACCCAGTACTTC
CASSKFRDSLRLSGTQYF
>TRBV5-6|17|TRBJ1-4|.|.
TGTGCCAGCAGCTTCTTTAAGAAAGGGCAGGAGAGGCGAAAACTGTTTTTT
CASSFFKKGQERRKLFF
>TRBV29-1|11|TRBJ1-2|TRBD1|few
TGCAGCGTTCTTACAGGGGTTGGCTACACCTTC
CSVLTGVGYTF
>TRBV20-1|11|TRBJ2-1|TRBD1|.
TGCAGTGCAACCAGGGGGAATGAGCAGTTCTTC
CSATRGNEQFF
>TRBV9|16|TRBJ2-1|TRBD2|.
TGTGCCAGCAGCGGACCGGGACTAGCGGGGAGGCATGAGCAGTTCTTC
CASSGPGLAGRHEQFF
>TRBV6-5|15|TRBJ1-5|.|.
TGTGCCAGCAGTCCCGGACCGCGAAGCAATCAGCCCCAGCATTTT
CASSPGPRSNQPQHF
>TRBV2|14|TRBJ2-2|.|.
TGTGCCAGTAAAATACGGGCTGACACCGGGGAGCTGTTTTTT
CASKIRADTGELFF
>TRBV10-3|13|TRBJ2-5|TRBD2|.
TGTGCCATCAGTGAGTCGCTAGCGAGCGGGGGGTACTTC
CAISESLASGGYF
>TRBV24-1|14|TRBJ1-2|TRBD1|many
TGTGCCACCAGTGAATCCGGGACAGGGGACGGCTACACCTTC
CATSESGTGDGYTF
>TRBV25-1|13|TRBJ1-5|.|.
TGTGCTAGCAGTGAAAGGAGCAATCAGCCCCAGCATTTT
CASSERSNQPQHF
>TRBV5-6|14|TRBJ2-4|.|.
TGTGCCAGCAGCCCCAGTGGGGCCAAAAACATTCAGTACTTC
CASSPSGAKNIQYF
>TRBV12-3/TRBV12-4|14|TRBJ2-7|.|once
TGTGCCAGCAGCCGGACAATGAGCTCCTACGAGCAGTACTTC
CASSRTMSSYEQYF
>TRBV12-3/TRBV12-4|15|TRBJ2-3|.|.
TGTGCCAGCAGGCCCCCGGGACGGGGACCAGATACGCAGTATTTT
CASRPPGRGPDTQYF
>TRBV7-2|15|TRBJ1-6|TRBD1|.
TGTGCCAGCAGCTTAACTCAGACAGGGGCTTCACCCCTCCACTTT
CASSLTQTGASPLHF
>TRBV15|15|TRBJ1-5|TRBD1|.
TGTGCCACCAGCAAACCGGGACAGGGTGATCAGCCCCAGCATTTT
CATSKPGQGDQPQHF
>TRBV20-1|14|TRBJ2-1|.|few
TGCAGTGCGTCCCTTCACGCGGGGCAAAATGAGCAGTTCTTC
CSASLHAGQNEQFF
>TRBV5-1|13|TRBJ2-1|.|few
TGCGCCAGCAGCTCTGACTATCCCAATGAGCAGTTCTTC
CASSSDYPNEQFF
>TRBV20-1|14|TRBJ1-1|TRBD1|.
TGCAGTGCTCAACCGGGACAGATGAACACTGAAGCTTTCTTT
CSAQPGQMNTEAFF
>TRBV24-1|15|TRBJ2-5|.|.
TGTGCCACCAGTGATTGGCGAGGGGGAGGAGAGACCCAGTACTTC
CATSDWRGGGETQYF
>TRBV7-2|13|TRBJ1-1|.|few
TGTGCCAGCAGCTCCGGGGTGAACACTGAAGCTTTCTTT
CASSSGVNTEAFF
>TRBV29-1|14|TRBJ2-1|TRBD1|.
TGCAGCGTTTTACAGGGGATTGGCTCAAATGAGCAGTTCTTC
CSVLQGIGSNEQFF
>TRBV18|15|TRBJ2-5|.|few
TGTGCCAGCTCACCTTTGCGGATATACCAAGAGACCCAGTACTTC
CASSPLRIYQETQYF
>TRBV6-2/TRBV6-3|14|TRBJ2-7|.|.
TGTGCCAGCAGTGACGGGGGACAATCCTACGAGCAGTACTTC
CASSDGGQSYEQYF
>TRBV7-2|15|TRBJ2-7|.|.
TGTGCCAGCAGCCGAAGCAGGGTTATTGGCTACGAGCAGTACTTC
CASSRSRVIGYEQYF
>TRBV6-5|15|TRBJ2-7|.|.
TGTGCCAGCAGTTACTCGCGTAGTCTCGACTACGAGCAGTACTTC
CASSYSRSLDYEQYF
>TRBV6-2/TRBV6-3|13|TRBJ1-4|TRBD1|.
TGTGCCAAGGAGGACAGGGTCGATGAAAAACTGTTTTTT
CAKEDRVDEKLFF
>TRBV5-1|13|TRBJ1-2|TRBD1|few
TGCGCCAGCAGCACGGGACAGACCTATGGCTACACCTTC
CASSTGQTYGYTF
>TRBV24-1|15|TRBJ2-1|.|.
TGTGCCACCAGTGACTACGACCGGATTGGCAATGAGCAGTTCTTC
CATSDYDRIGNEQFF
>TRBV29-1|10|TRBJ2-3|.|.
TGCAGCTTGACCACAGATACGCAGTATTTT
CSLTTDTQYF
>TRBV5-6|17|TRBJ1-1|.|few
TGTGCCAGCAGCTCTGGGTGGACAGTGCTACCGAACACTGAAGCTTTCTTT
CASSSGWTVLPNTEAFF
>TRBV5-4|14|TRBJ2-5|.|.
TGTGCCAGCAGCTTGGATAGGGTCCCGGGGACCCAGTACTTC
CASSLDRVPGTQYF
>TRBV30|12|TRBJ2-1|.|.
TGTGCCTGGACCCTAAATTACAATGAGCAGTTCTTC
CAWTLNYNEQFF
>TRBV18|13|TRBJ2-1|.|.
TGTGCCGGCTCACCACTGGGGGGAAATGAGCAGTTCTTC
CAGSPLGGNEQFF
>TRBV27|14|TRBJ1-2|.|.
TGTGCCAGCAGTTTCTCAGGGGCCCACTATGGCTACACCTTC
CASSFSGAHYGYTF
>TRBV11-2|15|TRBJ2-7|TRBD1|few
TGTGCCAGCAGCTTAGATCTGGGACAGCCCTACGAGCAGTACTTC
CASSLDLGQPYEQYF
>TRBV29-1|13|TRBJ2-7|TRBD1|many
TGCAGCGGACAGGGGAGAGGAGACTACGAGCAGTACTTC
CSGQGRGDYEQYF
>TRBV3-1|12|TRBJ1-6|.|few
TGTGCCAGCACCTCGAGTGGGGCTCCCCTCCACTTT
CASTSSGAPLHF
>TRBV7-9|17|TRBJ2-5|TRBD2|once
TGTGCCGGCAGCCGGGGGACCGGGACTAGCGGAGAAGAGACCCAGTACTTC
CAGSRGTGTSGEETQYF
>TRBV4-3|19|TRBJ1-2|.|.
TGCGCCAGCAGCCAAGATCGGGTTATGTGGGGGGAGACTAACTATGGCTACACCTTC
CASSQDRVMWGETNYGYTF
>TRBV15|13|TRBJ2-5|TRBD1|few
TGTGCCACCAGCACCCCAGGGGGAGAGACCCAGTACTTC
CATSTPGGETQYF
>TRBV4-1|14|TRBJ2-5|TRBD1|few
TGTGCCAGCAGCCGGGAGGACAGGGGAAGGGAGCAGTACTTC
CASSREDRGREQYF
>TRBV12-5|15|TRBJ2-5|.|.
TGTGCTAGTGGTTTGAATTCGGTGGGGTCGGGGACCCAGTACTTC
CASGLNSVGSGTQYF
>TRBV7-2|14|TRBJ2-7|.|many
TGTGCCAGCAGCTTAGTATTCGGGAAGCACGAGCAGTACTTC
CASSLVFGKHEQYF
>TRBV7-2|14|TRBJ2-3|.|few
TGTGCCAGTTCCCGGGACTTTTCCACAGATACGCAGTATTTT
CASSRDFSTDTQYF
>TRBV6-1|15|TRBJ2-7|TRBD1|.
TGTGCCAGCATCTCCGGCACAGGGGTAGGATACGAGCAGTACTTC
CASISGTGVGYEQYF
>TRBV5-1|14|TRBJ1-2|TRBD1|.
TGCGCCAGCAGCGCGGGACAGGGGGCCTTTGGCTACACCTTC
CASSAGQGAFGYTF
>TRBV7-9|15|TRBJ2-3|TRBD1|.
TGTGCCAGCAGCTTACCGCGACAGGGGACAGATACGCAGTATTTT
CASSLPRQGTDTQYF